Below, one TCR beta chain is given with its context. The same CDR3 arises from other DNA sequences in this sample as well. The data were obtained in a study of shared T cell receptors in the human thymus. Repertoires were generated with immunoSEQ multiplex PCR, while TCRdb's copy carries only in-frame clones and drops some. Among some 660,000 clones listed, more than 75% were seen once. V shed 0 bases and J 3 bases; nucleotides not matched to a gene: 2. Germline loops: CDR1 MNHNY, CDR2 SVGAGI (reference sequence). This CDR3 comprises 15 residues. These same records also appear under a second study, on human thymus T cells.

The sequenced material came from thymocytes. This chain joins TRBV6-6 and TRBJ1-5, with 7 bases that match TRBD1. The origin of this receptor is a boy younger than two with a congenital heart defect. The CDR3 reads CASSYSGQINQPQHF. CDR3 nucleotides: TGTGCCAGCAGTTACTCGGGACAGATCAATCAGCCCCAGCATTTT.